The entry below describes one T cell receptor (beta chain). This sample was included in a study of blood T cells in healthy people across ages. Primed by a sample-barcoded 5' primer and a J-beta primer mix, a second PCR proceeded for about 6 to 11 cycles. MiXCR was run by TCRdb on the 5' RACE reads, yielding one entry per CDR3 protein. The sample has approximately 730,000 distinct CDR3 sequences; roughly 43% are singletons. Healthy Russian Caucasian donors spanned ages about 6 to 100 years. CDR1 LGHNA and CDR2 YNFKEQ come from the germline V gene. There are 15 residues in the CDR3. The ends were cut back, 1 base at V and 6 bases at J, with 13 bases in the middle.

The V gene is TRBV4-2, the J gene TRBJ2-1, with TRBD2 as a possible D gene (6 bases). Input material: blood. The TCR comes from a woman aged 55-69 years in good health. The CDR3 coding sequence is TGTGCCAGCAGCCAAGGGAGGGATGGGGCCAATGAGCAGTTCTTC. This sequence encodes CASSQGRDGANEQFF.